A selection of T cell receptor beta chains follows, all from one sample in a study of Ad26.COV2.S vaccination and SARS-CoV-2 variants. Measured with immunoSEQ multiplex PCR; TCRdb has only the in-frame clones, and not every one. The data contain some 500,000 clones, roughly 89% of them singletons. The specimen comprised peripheral blood, sampled in a trial of Ad26.COV2.S vaccine versus placebo. All receptors derive from a person between 18 and 59 years old who received the Ad26.COV2.S COVID-19 vaccine or a placebo. Both conserved end residues are part of each CDR3. The D gene is left open where the match is weak. Clone size is given for some rows only: seen once, a few or many times, or a class if the clone is expanded.

size,V,D,J,DNA,CDR3
.,TRBV6-5,.,TRBJ1-2,TGTGCCAGCAGCCGAGGACAGTTGACAGTCGATGGCTACACCTTC,CASSRGQLTVDGYTF
.,TRBV24-1,.,TRBJ1-1,TGTGCCACCAGTGATGGGGAGCTAACTGAAGCTTTCTTT,CATSDGELTEAFF
.,TRBV5-1,TRBD1,TRBJ1-2,TGCGCCAGCAGCTTGTATGGGACAGGAGTCGGTCACTATGGCTACACCTTC,CASSLYGTGVGHYGYTF
.,TRBV5-4,TRBD1,TRBJ1-4,TGTGCCAGCAGCCTAGGGGGCGCGAATAATGAAAAACTGTTTTTT,CASSLGGANNEKLFF
.,TRBV5-1,.,TRBJ2-5,TGCGCCAGCAGCTTGCAAGGAGGGGGCGAGACCCAGTACTTC,CASSLQGGGETQYF
once,TRBV2,.,TRBJ1-3,TGTGCCAGCAGGACAGTGTTCTCTGGAAACACCATATATTTT,CASRTVFSGNTIYF
.,TRBV5-5,.,TRBJ2-7,TGTGCCAGCAGCTTGCTGGGGCTCCCCTACGAGCAGTACTTC,CASSLLGLPYEQYF
once,TRBV15,.,TRBJ1-5,TGTGCCACCTCCAGGGGAATCAGCAATCAGCCCCAGCATTTT,CATSRGISNQPQHF
.,TRBV28,.,TRBJ1-5,TGTGCCAGCAGTTTTCCAGGGTCTAAACCCCTACTCCGTCGCAATCAGCCCCAGCATTTT,CASSFPGSKPLLRRNQPQHF
.,TRBV28,.,TRBJ1-2,TGTGCCAGCAGGGGCGGAGGATATGGCTACACCTTC,CASRGGGYGYTF
.,TRBV25-1,.,TRBJ2-6,TGTGCCAGCAGTATCACGTCTGGGGCCAACGTCCTGACTTTC,CASSITSGANVLTF
.,TRBV12-3/TRBV12-4,.,TRBJ1-2,TGTGCCAGCAGTTTGCTCAGGAACTATGGCTACACCTTC,CASSLLRNYGYTF
once,TRBV24-1,.,TRBJ2-1,TGTGCCACCAGTGATTGGGGCGAGGGGGTTGCCAATGAGCAGTTCTTC,CATSDWGEGVANEQFF
.,TRBV7-9,TRBD1,TRBJ2-7,TGTGCCAGCAGCTTCTGGGACAGGGGCTACGAGCAGTACTTC,CASSFWDRGYEQYF
.,TRBV11-1,.,TRBJ1-1,TGTGCCAGCAGCTTAAGACAGAGCTTGACTGAAGCTTTCTTT,CASSLRQSLTEAFF
.,TRBV3-1/TRBV3-2,TRBD1,TRBJ2-1,TGTGCCAGCAGCCAAAGGAGGGGGACAGGTTACAATGAGCAGTTCTTC,CASSQRRGTGYNEQFF
.,TRBV9,.,TRBJ1-1,TGTGCCAGCAGGGGACAAGGGAACACTGAAGCTTTCTTT,CASRGQGNTEAFF
once,TRBV28,.,TRBJ2-7,TGTGCCAGCAGTTTTTGGACAGAGGAAAACGAGCAGTACTTC,CASSFWTEENEQYF
.,TRBV5-6,.,TRBJ1-5,TGTGCCAGCAGCTTGGGGCTTAGTCAGCCCCAGCATTTT,CASSLGLSQPQHF
.,TRBV5-8,.,TRBJ2-3,TGTGCCAGCAGCTCACATGTCACCCTCGGCACAGATACGCAGTATTTT,CASSSHVTLGTDTQYF
once,TRBV30,TRBD2,TRBJ2-5,TGTGCCTGGTCTACAACCAGCGGGGGGCCCTTCTTAGAGACCCAGTACTTC,CAWSTTSGGPFLETQYF
.,TRBV14,.,TRBJ2-3,TGTGCCAGCAGCCCCAAGGCAGCCGTTGCTAGCACAGATACGCAGTATTTT,CASSPKAAVASTDTQYF
.,TRBV6-5,TRBD1,TRBJ2-4,TGTGCCAGCAGTCGGACAGGCTCCCCCGAGAACATTCAGTACTTC,CASSRTGSPENIQYF
.,TRBV5-1,.,TRBJ2-3,TGCGCCAGCAGCTTAGCTCAAAGAGCGGGACAGCCCTCTAGCACAGATACGCAGTATTTT,CASSLAQRAGQPSSTDTQYF
.,TRBV7-8,.,TRBJ1-1,TGTGCCAGCAGCCGACCGAGCGGGGAGAACACTGAAGCTTTCTTT,CASSRPSGENTEAFF
.,TRBV6-5,TRBD1,TRBJ1-5,TGTGCCAGCAGTACCGGGACAGTTAGCAATCAGCCCCAGCATTTT,CASSTGTVSNQPQHF
.,TRBV7-2,TRBD1,TRBJ1-4,TGTGCCAGCAGCTTAGCGGCCCCCTGGACAGGGGAAAATGAAAAACTGTTTTTT,CASSLAAPWTGENEKLFF
few,TRBV19,.,TRBJ1-4,TGTGCCAGTAGACCCAAGGAATCGACAGCCCATGAAAAACTGTTTTTT,CASRPKESTAHEKLFF
.,TRBV6-2/TRBV6-3,.,TRBJ1-2,TGTGCCAGCAGTTCGCCCCGGACGGGGAACTATGGCTACACCTTC,CASSSPRTGNYGYTF
.,TRBV13,TRBD1,TRBJ1-1,TGTGCCAGCAGCTTAGGGGACAGGGGGCTTATTATAACTGAAGCTTTCTTT,CASSLGDRGLIITEAFF
.,TRBV4-1,.,TRBJ2-7,TGCGCCAGCAGCCAAGAAGCCTTTCCCTACGAGCAGTACTTC,CASSQEAFPYEQYF
.,TRBV7-9,TRBD1,TRBJ1-1,TGTGCCAGCCCTCCCGGGACAGGGGGCATGAACACTGAAGCTTTCTTT,CASPPGTGGMNTEAFF
.,TRBV6-6,TRBD1,TRBJ1-5,TGTGCCAGCAGGGGACAGGGGGCCGATCAGCCCCAGCATTTT,CASRGQGADQPQHF
.,TRBV4-1,.,TRBJ1-5,TGCGCCAGCAGCCTCAGACAGGTTCAGCCCCAGCATTTT,CASSLRQVQPQHF
.,TRBV2,TRBD2,TRBJ2-1,TGTGCCAGCATCCCACGGGAGGGACACAATGAGCAGTTCTTC,CASIPREGHNEQFF
.,TRBV3-1/TRBV3-2,.,TRBJ2-3,TGTGCCAGCAGCCAATATGGGGGTGGAGGTTCAGATACGCAGTATTTT,CASSQYGGGGSDTQYF
.,TRBV13,TRBD2,TRBJ2-3,TGTGCCAGCAGCTTAGGACTAGCGGGAGGAGATACGCAGTATTTT,CASSLGLAGGDTQYF
.,TRBV3-1/TRBV3-2,TRBD2,TRBJ2-3,TGTGCCAGCAGCCAAGATTGGTCGCGGGGGGATACGCAGTATTTT,CASSQDWSRGDTQYF
.,TRBV24-1,TRBD1,TRBJ1-4,TGTGCCACCAGTGACTCTGGGACAGGGGATGAAAAACTGTTTTTT,CATSDSGTGDEKLFF
once,TRBV7-2,TRBD2,TRBJ2-1,TGTGCCAGCAGCTTAGTGGGCGGGAGGGGTTACAATGAGCAGTTCTTC,CASSLVGGRGYNEQFF
few,TRBV4-3,.,TRBJ1-6,TGCGCCAGCAGCCAAGTCCGGGGAGAGAATTCACCCCTCCACTTT,CASSQVRGENSPLHF
.,TRBV3-1/TRBV3-2,.,TRBJ1-1,TGTGCCAGCAGCCAAGGCGTCAGTAACACTGAAGCTTTCTTT,CASSQGVSNTEAFF
.,TRBV2,.,TRBJ1-2,TGTGCCAGCAATCCGACTAACTATGGCTACACCTTC,CASNPTNYGYTF
.,TRBV19,.,TRBJ2-3,TGTGCCAGTAAGAGTGGGCATCACACAGATACGCAGTATTTT,CASKSGHHTDTQYF
once,TRBV9,TRBD1,TRBJ1-4,TGTGCCAGCAGCTTAACAGGGGGCTTTGGTGAAAAACTGTTTTTT,CASSLTGGFGEKLFF
once,TRBV27,.,TRBJ1-2,TGTGCCAGCAGTTTATCGACCACACAGGGTTACTATGGCTACACCTTC,CASSLSTTQGYYGYTF
.,TRBV6-5,.,TRBJ2-5,TGTGCCAGCAGTTACGGGTGGGAGAGTGAGACCCAGTACTTC,CASSYGWESETQYF
.,TRBV9,TRBD2,TRBJ2-3,TGTGCCAGCAGCGGCCCGGCGGGGGGAGGCACAGATACGCAGTATTTT,CASSGPAGGGTDTQYF
.,TRBV4-2,.,TRBJ2-1,TGTGCCAGCAGCCAAGGTGGGAAGGGCAATGAGCAGTTCTTC,CASSQGGKGNEQFF
.,TRBV24-1,.,TRBJ1-2,TGTGCCACCAGTGATGGGACGGGGAACTATGGCTACACCTTC,CATSDGTGNYGYTF
once,TRBV24-1,TRBD2,TRBJ2-3,TGTGCCACCGGGGGGACTAGCGGGAGAACAGATACGCAGTATTTT,CATGGTSGRTDTQYF
.,TRBV30,TRBD2,TRBJ2-3,TGTGCCTGGAGCCCTCTAGCGGGAACAGATACGCAGTATTTT,CAWSPLAGTDTQYF
few,TRBV27,.,TRBJ1-5,TGTGCCAGCAGTGTCCGGGACAAGAATCAGCCCCAGCATTTT,CASSVRDKNQPQHF
.,TRBV19,.,TRBJ2-7,TGTGCCAGTAGTGGAGGGTCCAGGCGGCCAGTCAGCGAGCAGTACTTC,CASSGGSRRPVSEQYF
once,TRBV6-5,.,TRBJ1-6,TGTGCCAGCACGGGGCGGAGCTCCTATAATTCACCCCTCCACTTT,CASTGRSSYNSPLHF
.,TRBV2,.,TRBJ1-5,TGTGCCAGCAATCCGGTAATTCCGAGCAATCAGCCCCAGCATTTT,CASNPVIPSNQPQHF
.,TRBV12-3/TRBV12-4,.,TRBJ1-5,TGTGCCAGCAGTCCAAATGGTCAGCCCCAGCATTTT,CASSPNGQPQHF
.,TRBV9,.,TRBJ1-2,TGTGCCAGCAGCGCCGGGCTAGGAAACTATGGCTACACCTTC,CASSAGLGNYGYTF
.,TRBV19,.,TRBJ1-1,TGTGCCAGTAGTATACTTGGCGGGCCTAAAGAAGCTTTCTTT,CASSILGGPKEAFF